This passage covers 10 T cell receptor beta chains from one sample sequenced in a study of shared clonotypes between healthy human individuals. Assay used: immunoSEQ multiplex PCR; TCRdb lists only in-frame clones, some missing. This table has over a million clones, 70% to 80% appearing once. Sequenced material: memory CD4+ T cells from PBMCs. Subset described: CD45RA-negative fraction. Every receptor here comes from a man aged 18 to 29 in good health. Some clones in this sample may be carry-over from other donors' samples.

The chain joins TRBV2 to TRBJ2-1; 8 bases are shared with TRBD2. The CDR3 covers 14 residues. Germline-derived CDR1 and CDR2 are SNHLY and FYNNEI. J lost 0 bases, V lost 11 bases, and 6 bases had no gene match. The CDR3 reads CAGVAGSSYNEQFF. CDR3 DNA: TGTGCCGGAGTAGCGGGAAGCTCCTACAATGAGCAGTTCTTC.

V is TRBV6-1 and J is TRBJ2-1; 10 bases align to TRBD2. Trimming removed 8 bases from V and 9 bases from J; junction bases left unmatched: 22. Germline CDR1 MNHNS, CDR2 SASEGT. The length of the CDR3 is 18 residues. CDR3 coding DNA: TGTGCCAGCCGTGGGGCCGGGACTAGCGAAACCAACCGGCGTGAGCAGTTCTTC. This encodes CASRGAGTSETNRREQFF.

This clone has a handful of counts. The rearrangement links TRBV27 to TRBJ1-4; no reliable D call. The CDR3 has 14 residues. CDR1 and CDR2 (germline): MNHEY, SMNVEV (reference sequence). The V gene lost 3 bases and the J gene lost 8 bases, with 13 bases spanning the gap. The CDR3 here is CASSFTWLGEKLFF. Written as DNA, the CDR3 is TGTGCCAGCAGTTTTACTTGGCTTGGGGAAAAACTGTTTTTT.

J is TRBJ2-5 and V is TRBV5-1; 7 bases agree with TRBD1. Germline assignment: CDR1 SGHRS and CDR2 YFSETQ. Trimming at V came to 4 bases and at J to 4 bases, leaving 10 bases not matched to a gene. CDR3 length: 15 residues. The CDR3 region is CASSVTTGMGETQYF. CDR3 DNA: TGCGCCAGCAGCGTAACGACAGGGATGGGAGAGACCCAGTACTTC.

The CDR3 loop is CASSSHTGDTQYF. In DNA form, the CDR3 reads TGTGCCAGCAGCTCCCACACGGGGGATACGCAGTATTTT. The genes are TRBV11-3 and TRBJ2-3, with D maybe TRBD2 (5 bases). The CDR3 length is 13 residues. Per germline, CDR1 SGHNT and CDR2 YENEEA. V lost 4 bases to trimming and J lost 6 bases, with 11 bases between them.

The chain joins TRBV19 to TRBJ1-2; D is perhaps TRBD1 (5 bases). Germline CDR1 LNHDA, CDR2 SQIVND (reference sequence). Between the trimmed V and J ends, which lost 8 bases and 8 bases, there was a span of 18 bases. CDR3 length: 13 residues. The DNA of the CDR3 is TGTGCCAGTGGACGAGGGACGGAGAAGGGCTACACCTTC. Translation: CASGRGTEKGYTF.

This sequence joins TRBV6-1 and TRBJ2-3; D perhaps matches TRBD1 (5 bases). This CDR3 contains 15 residues. The V gene's germline CDR1 is MNHNS and CDR2 SASEGT. V gave up 5 bases and J gave up 0 bases, with 12 bases separating them. CDR3 DNA: TGTGCCAGCAGTCCCAGGGTTATCAGCACAGATACGCAGTATTTT. This encodes CASSPRVISTDTQYF.

The chain carries TRBV11-2 and TRBJ1-3, with D uncertain. The CDR3 length is 15 residues. V was cut by 1 base and J by 2 bases, with 9 bases left in between. Germline CDR1 SGHAT, CDR2 FQNNGV. CDR3: CASSLARSAGNTIYF. The CDR3 nucleotides are TGTGCCAGCAGCTTAGCGAGATCAGCTGGAAACACCATATATTTT.

The J gene is TRBJ1-1, the V gene TRBV5-4; 7 positions agree with TRBD1. J lost 8 bases, V lost 6 bases, and 13 bases had no gene match. The length of the CDR3 is 14 residues. Looked up from germline, CDR1 is SGHNT and CDR2 is YYREEE (reference sequence). CDR3 residues: CASTRGTGDREAFF. For the CDR3, the DNA is TGTGCCAGCACCAGGGGAACAGGGGATAGGGAAGCTTTCTTT.

The chain joins TRBV19 to TRBJ2-3, with 10 bases that match TRBD2. This CDR3 contains 13 residues. Germline-derived CDR1 and CDR2 are LNHDA and SQIVND (reference sequence). J gave up 3 bases and V 9 bases, and 3 bases lay outside the gene matches. CDR3 loop: CASSSGSTDTQYF. In nucleotides, the CDR3 is TGTGCCAGCTCTAGCGGGAGTACAGATACGCAGTATTTT.